This TCR beta chain appears in the sequencing data of a study of T cells expressing NK-cell markers. Looking at the study overall: Among the eight sequenced donors, seven tested HCMV-seropositive and one tested seronegative.

The CDR3 sequence is 13 residues long. Germline-derived CDR1 and CDR2 are SGHAT and FQNNGV. TCRdb re-called the 5' RACE reads and catalogs CDR3 proteins one per entry, DNA excluded. This sample's table has approximately 440,000 distinct CDR3 sequences. This chain joins TRBV11-2 and TRBJ1-1. The specimen sequenced was blood T cells: a sorted CD56 or NKG2C T cell subset, CD4+ or CD8+ T cells, or bulk PBMC T cells (not recorded which). This clonotype was sampled from a woman aged 50 to 65 in good health. The CDR3 loop is CASSTPHGTEAFF.